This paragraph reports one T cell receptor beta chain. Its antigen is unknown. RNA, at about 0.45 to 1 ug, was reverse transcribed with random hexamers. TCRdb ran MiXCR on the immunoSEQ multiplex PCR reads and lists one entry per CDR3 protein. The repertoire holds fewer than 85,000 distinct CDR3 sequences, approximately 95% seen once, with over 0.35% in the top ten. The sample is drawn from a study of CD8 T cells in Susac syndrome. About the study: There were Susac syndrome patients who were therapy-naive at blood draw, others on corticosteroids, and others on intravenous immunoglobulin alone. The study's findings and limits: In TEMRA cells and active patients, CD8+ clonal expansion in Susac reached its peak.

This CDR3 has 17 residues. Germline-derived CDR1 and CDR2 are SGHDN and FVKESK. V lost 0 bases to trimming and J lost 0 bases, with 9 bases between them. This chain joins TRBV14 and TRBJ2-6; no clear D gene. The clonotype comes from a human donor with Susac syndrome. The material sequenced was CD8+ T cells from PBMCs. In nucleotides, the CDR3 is TGTGCCAGCAGCCAAGAGTACTCGGCCTCTGGGGCCAACGTCCTGACTTTC. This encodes CASSQEYSASGANVLTF.